The next 19 T cell receptor beta chains were all read from a single sample in a study of T cell changes during pregnancy in multiple sclerosis. Profiled with immunoSEQ multiplex PCR; TCRdb holds only in-frame clones, not every one. Counted here are about 39,000 clones, 90% to 95% occurring once; the ten biggest clones make up 0.35%. Source: CD4+ T cells from peripheral blood mononuclear cells, taken after pregnancy. All receptors derive from a female donor with multiple sclerosis, enrolled in a pregnancy study.

This sequence joins TRBV10-3 and TRBJ1-2; D not certain. This CDR3 has 14 residues. Germline CDR1 ENHRY, CDR2 SYGVKD. Trimming cost V 0 bases and J 1 base, with 6 bases left between them. The CDR3, as DNA: TGTGCCATCAGTGAGTCGTCAGTTAACTATGGCTACACCTTC. Its protein product is CAISESSVNYGYTF.

This sequence joins TRBV5-1 and TRBJ1-5; the match to TRBD1 covers 7 bases. J gave up 8 bases and V 0 bases, and 11 bases lay outside the gene matches. This CDR3 has 16 residues. Germline-derived CDR1 and CDR2 are SGHRS and YFSETQ. The CDR3: CASSLGGDSRREPQHF. Here the CDR3 DNA reads TGCGCCAGCAGCTTGGGAGGGGACAGCAGGCGGGAGCCCCAGCATTTT.

The V gene is TRBV5-1, the J gene TRBJ2-3; TRBD2 matches at 9 bases. The CDR3 is 14 residues long. Germline CDR1 reads SGHRS; CDR2 reads YFSETQ. J lost 5 bases, V lost 5 bases, and 6 bases had no gene match. The CDR3 protein is CASRRGGTLDTQYF. In nucleotides, the CDR3 is TGCGCCAGCAGGCGGGGGGGGACCCTAGATACGCAGTATTTT.

V and J are TRBV12-1 and TRBJ2-3; no check of the table's D call, TRBD1, against the DNA was made. TRBV12-1 is an annotated pseudogene. The length of the CDR3 is 15 residues. Here the CDR3 reads CASSQCGQCTDTQYF. The CDR3 DNA is TGTGCCAGCAGCCAATGTGGGCAATGCACAGATACGCAGTATTTT.

The gene calls are TRBV6-5 and TRBJ1-1; D remains ambiguous. The germline V gene has CDR1 MNHEY and CDR2 SVGAGI. The CDR3 consists of 14 residues. The V and J ends lost 3 bases and 1 base respectively, with 9 bases between them. Here the CDR3 reads CASSYKRENTEAFF. The CDR3 bases are TGTGCCAGCAGTTATAAGAGGGAGAACACTGAAGCTTTCTTT.

This sequence joins TRBV9 and TRBJ2-5; 9 bases are a match to TRBD2. The CDR3 loop spans 15 amino acids. The junction had 4 bases not matched to a gene; V was cut back by 2 bases and J by 2 bases. Germline V gene data show CDR1 as SGDLS and CDR2 as YYNGEE. CDR3 amino acids: CASSVGLANQETQYF. DNA of the CDR3: TGTGCCAGCAGCGTTGGACTAGCGAATCAAGAGACCCAGTACTTC.

The chain employs TRBV5-3 and TRBJ1-4, with TRBD1 as a possible D gene (6 bases). TRBV5-3 is an ORF, with its function uncertain. Trimming stripped 6 bases from V and 0 bases from J, with 21 bases between. The CDR3 consists of 18 residues. Here the CDR3 reads CARNRDYRALATNEKLFF. The CDR3 region has the DNA TGTGCCAGAAACAGGGATTACAGGGCCCTCGCAACTAATGAAAAACTGTTTTTT.

This chain links TRBV5-1 with TRBJ2-7; D perhaps matches TRBD2 (7 bases). The CDR3 spans 14 residues. CDR1 and CDR2 (germline): SGHRS, YFSETQ. The V and J ends lost 4 bases and 3 bases respectively, with 14 bases between them. This CDR3 reads CASSQTGRDYEQYF. CDR3 in DNA: TGCGCCAGCAGCCAAACAGGGAGGGACTACGAGCAGTACTTC.

The rearrangement joins TRBV6-1 to TRBJ2-4; TRBD1 aligns across 7 bases. Germline V lookup: CDR1 MNHNS, CDR2 SASEGT. V was clipped by 8 bases and J by 9 bases; unmatched bases: 13. The CDR3 runs to 14 residues. CDR3 protein: CASGRGQIFSIQYF. Here the CDR3 DNA reads TGTGCCAGCGGTAGGGGACAGATCTTCTCCATTCAGTACTTC.

CDR3 bases: TGTGCCAGCAGCCCCGGGGGGGCAACAGATACGCAGTATTTT. It translates to CASSPGGATDTQYF. The chain uses TRBV5-4 and TRBJ2-3, with TRBD2 matching over 8 bases. CDR3 length: 14 residues. V dropped 4 bases and J dropped 3; count of bases not matched to a gene: 4. CDR1 is SGHNT and CDR2 is YYREEE in the germline V gene (reference sequence). The whole variable domain, remainder taken from reference TRBV5-4 and TRBJ2-3, is ETGVTQSPTHLIKTRGQQVTLRCSSQSGHNTVSWYQQALGQGPQFIFQYYREEENGRGNFPPRFSGLQFPNYSSELNVNALELDDSALYLCASSPGGATDTQYFGPGTRLTVL.

The CDR3 region is CASSKGQRTYNEQFF. Here the CDR3 DNA reads TGTGCCAGCAGCAAGGGACAGCGAACCTACAATGAGCAGTTCTTC. The chain joins TRBV21-1 to TRBJ2-1; the D call of TRBD1 is as the table states it, not checked on the DNA. TRBV21-1 is shown as a pseudogene. There are 15 residues in the CDR3.

This clone was found once. V and J are TRBV12-2 and TRBJ2-7; the tabulated D call, TRBD1, remains unverified against the DNA. TRBV12-2 is tagged as a pseudogene. The CDR3 loop spans 18 amino acids. The DNA of the CDR3 is TGTGCAAGTCGCTTTTCGAGTCACCTCGGACAGGATATCTACGAGCAGTACTTC. It codes for CASRFSSHLGQDIYEQYF.

V usage is TRBV19 and J usage is TRBJ1-6; 8 bases match TRBD1. The CDR3 sequence is 16 residues long. The V segment lost 0 bases and the J segment 7 bases; nucleotides outside the gene matches: 5. From germline, CDR1 is LNHDA and CDR2 SQIVND (reference sequence). This CDR3 reads CASSIDQGARNSPLHF. For the CDR3, the DNA is TGTGCCAGTAGTATAGACCAGGGGGCGCGAAATTCACCCCTCCACTTT.

The chain joins TRBV9 to TRBJ2-7; D possibly corresponds to TRBD2 (6 bases). V lost 0 bases to trimming and J lost 6 bases, with 13 bases between them. The CDR3 spans 14 residues. The V gene's germline CDR1 is SGDLS and CDR2 YYNGEE. The CDR3 reads CASSVELEEGEQYF. The CDR3 DNA follows: TGTGCCAGCAGCGTAGAGCTTGAGGAGGGCGAGCAGTACTTC.

V usage is TRBV27 and J usage is TRBJ2-7; D is possibly TRBD1 (6 bases). Germline CDR1 reads MNHEY; CDR2 reads SMNVEV (reference sequence). This CDR3 is 15 amino acids long. The V gene lost 6 bases and the J gene lost 0 bases, with 15 bases spanning the gap. CDR3 bases: TGTGCCAGCAGCACGGACAGCCGTTTCTCCTACGAGCAGTACTTC. Protein product: CASSTDSRFSYEQYF.

This sequence joins TRBV6-1 and TRBJ2-3, with TRBD2 matching over 7 bases. Germline CDR1 MNHNS, CDR2 SASEGT. The CDR3 length is 15 residues. The J segment lost 6 bases and the V segment lost 1 base, leaving 7 bases of the junction unmatched. In DNA, the CDR3 is TGTGCCAGCAGTGAAGAACCGGGGGGTTCGGATACGCAGTATTTT. Translated, it gives CASSEEPGGSDTQYF.

This sequence joins TRBV5-1 and TRBJ1-4, with D maybe TRBD1 (6 bases). The V end lost 3 bases, the J end lost 6 bases, and 15 bases lay between the germline ends. Germline V gene data show CDR1 as SGHRS and CDR2 as YFSETQ. The CDR3 has 15 amino acids. The CDR3, as DNA: TGCGCCAGCAGCTCCCGACAGGCGCAGGATGAAAAACTGTTTTTT. Encoded protein: CASSSRQAQDEKLFF.

The chain couples TRBV19 to TRBJ1-1; 8 bases line up with TRBD1. The germline V gene encodes CDR1 LNHDA and CDR2 SQIVND (reference sequence). J lost 7 bases, V lost 8 bases, and 9 bases had no gene match. The CDR3 is 13 residues long. The CDR3 reads CASAGGRQGEAFF. The CDR3 DNA reads TGTGCCAGTGCAGGGGGCCGTCAGGGTGAAGCTTTCTTT.

The V gene is TRBV29-1, the J gene TRBJ2-1; tentative D call: TRBD1 (6 bases). Germline values: CDR1 SQVTM, CDR2 ANQGSEA. Trimming took 4 bases from V and 5 from J, leaving 21 bases between them. This CDR3 region has 16 residues. The CDR3 loop reads CSVGNRVRVVNNEQFF. The CDR3 bases are TGCAGCGTTGGTAACAGGGTCCGTGTAGTCAACAATGAGCAGTTCTTC.